The clone carrying this T cell receptor beta chain has a handful of counts. Its cognate antigen is unknown. V was pared by 4 bases and J by 2 bases, with 8 bases between. CDR1 is DFQATT, CDR2 SNEGSKA, per germline (reference sequence). This CDR3 has 12 residues. The data derive from a study of CD8 T cells in ankylosing spondylitis. Via MiXCR, TCRdb re-called the 5' RACE reads, giving one row per CDR3 protein. The sample lists more than 200,000 distinct CDR3 sequences, roughly 25% occurring once. Study-wide findings and caveats: Roughly eight highly homologous variants made up a TCR beta motif that seemed to typify ankylosing spondylitis blood. Some motif variants were previously reported in reactive arthritis synovial fluid and blood. A CD8+ phenotype characterized the disease-linked clones, which were relatively rare in peripheral blood.

The source material was blood, either unsorted or a sorted T cell fraction (not recorded which). The TCR comes from a male donor with ankylosing spondylitis or in good health (not recorded which). J is TRBJ2-5 and V is TRBV20-1; D unclear. The CDR3 coding sequence is TGCAGTGCTACCAGAGTACAAGAGACCCAGTACTTC. It specifies CSATRVQETQYF.